These 21 T cell receptor beta chains were sequenced from one sample in a study of cytomegalovirus exposure and HLA in healthy donors. Both 60 Vbeta primers and 13 Jbeta primers went into the PCR. The repertoire was sequenced with immunoSEQ multiplex PCR; TCRdb's copy has only in-frame clones and lacks some. The sample has roughly 150,000 clones, more than 60% seen once. The specimen sequenced was PBMCs. The receptors shown here come from a man between 25 and 39 years old in good health and CMV-seropositive.

The chain carries TRBV18 and TRBJ1-3; D ambiguous. The CDR3 runs 16 residues. Per germline, CDR1 KGHSH and CDR2 LQKENI. Trimming stripped 1 base from V and 2 bases from J, with 12 bases between. CDR3 amino acids: CASSPLEISAGNTIYF. CDR3 nucleotide sequence: TGTGCCAGCTCACCACTAGAAATTTCGGCTGGAAACACCATATATTTT.

The rearrangement links TRBV28 to TRBJ2-7; 7 bases map to TRBD2. The CDR3 covers 17 residues. Germline V gene sequence: CDR1 MDHEN, CDR2 SYDVKM. Trimming removed 2 bases from V and 2 bases from J; junction bases left unmatched: 12. CDR3 loop: CASSLLAFGTKPYEQYF. CDR3 nucleotide sequence: TGTGCCAGCAGTTTACTCGCTTTCGGGACTAAACCCTACGAGCAGTACTTC.

The chain links TRBV19 to TRBJ2-3, with TRBD2 matching 8 bases. V shed 4 bases, J shed 3 bases, and the junction held 9 bases outside the gene matches. The CDR3 runs to 16 residues. Germline lookup yields CDR1 LNHDA and CDR2 SQIVND (reference sequence). The CDR3 loop is CASSTRGGYGTDTQYF. The DNA of the CDR3 is TGTGCCAGTAGTACCCGGGGGGGGTATGGAACAGATACGCAGTATTTT.

This clone turned up a few times. The chain couples TRBV11-1 to TRBJ1-4; 10 bases are a match to TRBD1. CDR3 length: 17 amino acids. Germline V CDR1 and CDR2: SGHAT, FQDESV (reference sequence). Losses at the gene ends were 8 bases for V and 3 bases for J; bases not matched to a gene: 12. The CDR3: CASSPGTGVSSNEKLFF. The CDR3 DNA sequence: TGTGCCAGCTCCCCCGGGACAGGGGTCTCTTCTAATGAAAAACTGTTTTTT.

Here the CDR3 DNA reads TGTGCCAGCAGCTTAGTCCCGGGTAAAGGGGACACTGAAGCTTTCTTT. Translation: CASSLVPGKGDTEAFF. The chain has TRBV7-9 and TRBJ1-1, with a possible D match to TRBD1 (5 bases). The CDR3 is 16 amino acids. V was pared by 1 base and J by 3 bases, with 15 bases between. CDR1 SEHNR and CDR2 FQNEAQ come from the germline V gene (reference sequence).

This CDR3 reads CASSAQTGTEVFSGANVLTF. Written as DNA, the CDR3 is TGTGCCAGCAGCGCCCAGACCGGGACAGAAGTATTCTCTGGGGCCAACGTCCTGACTTTC. The genes are TRBV9 and TRBJ2-6, with 7 positions matching TRBD1. The CDR3 consists of 20 residues. Germline V gene data show CDR1 as SGDLS and CDR2 as YYNGEE. J gave up 0 bases and V 3 bases, and 15 bases lay outside the gene matches.

V and J are TRBV7-8 and TRBJ2-6, with 9 bases lining up with TRBD1. V shed 5 bases and J 0 bases; nucleotides not matched to a gene: 8. The CDR3 extends over 18 amino acids. Germline loops: CDR1 SGHVS, CDR2 FQNEAQ. The CDR3 sequence: CASSNRGTGISGANVLTF. The CDR3 nucleotides read TGTGCCAGCAGCAACCGGGGGACAGGGATCTCTGGGGCCAACGTCCTGACTTTC.

This clone was counted only a few times. The genes are TRBV10-3 and TRBJ1-2, with 8 bases fitting TRBD1. Trimming cost V 0 bases and J 4 bases; bases outside gene matches: 10. The CDR3 length is 17 residues. The V gene's germline CDR1 is ENHRY and CDR2 SYGVKD. CDR3 residues: CAISESQPDRGGYGYTF. CDR3 coding DNA: TGTGCCATCAGTGAGTCTCAGCCCGACAGGGGAGGCTATGGCTACACCTTC.

The rearrangement links TRBV5-5 to TRBJ2-7, with 12 positions matching TRBD1. Looked up from germline, CDR1 is SGHKS and CDR2 is YYEKEE (reference sequence). V shed 0 bases, J shed 5 bases, and the junction held 6 bases outside the gene matches. This CDR3 spans 16 amino acids. The CDR3 DNA sequence: TGTGCCAGCAGCTTGGGCCTCGGGACAGGGGGCCACGAGCAGTACTTC. It is translated as CASSLGLGTGGHEQYF.

The chain recombines TRBV5-1 with TRBJ1-2, with D unclear. CDR3 size: 11 residues. V was trimmed by 3 bases and J by 5 bases, leaving 5 bases between them. Germline loops: CDR1 SGHRS, CDR2 YFSETQ. CDR3 residues: CASSSGYGYTF. CDR3 coding DNA: TGCGCCAGCAGCTCAGGATATGGCTACACCTTC.

V usage is TRBV19 and J usage is TRBJ1-3, with a tentative D call TRBD1 (6 bases). The V gene lost 5 bases and the J gene lost 0 bases, with 20 bases spanning the gap. This CDR3 comprises 18 residues. Germline V gives CDR1 LNHDA, CDR2 SQIVND (reference sequence). The CDR3 loop reads CASSSPYDRTSSGNTIYF. CDR3 nucleotide sequence: TGTGCCAGTAGTTCCCCTTACGACAGGACCTCCTCTGGAAACACCATATATTTT.

V gene TRBV5-4 combines with J gene TRBJ1-5; TRBD1 is a possible D gene (6 bases). V was cut by 1 base and J by 3 bases, with 11 bases left in between. Per the germline V gene, CDR1 is SGHNT and CDR2 is YYREEE (reference sequence). The CDR3 is 15 residues long. The CDR3 DNA reads as TGTGCCAGCAGCTTGCAGGGGCAGGTCAATCAGCCCCAGCATTTT. Translation: CASSLQGQVNQPQHF.

The CDR3 here is CASSLVGGSAYGYTF. CDR3 DNA sequence: TGTGCCAGCAGCTTGGTGGGAGGGTCGGCCTATGGCTACACCTTC. The chain recombines TRBV5-6 with TRBJ1-2; D remains ambiguous. The germline V gene has CDR1 SGHDT and CDR2 YYEEEE. Trimming took off 0 bases at V and 4 bases at J, with 13 bases between the two ends. The CDR3 contains 15 residues.

The V and J genes are TRBV6-5 and TRBJ1-2, with D perhaps matching TRBD1 (6 bases). The germline V gene encodes CDR1 MNHEY and CDR2 SVGAGI. V lost 2 bases and J lost 6, with 13 bases in between. CDR3 length: 14 amino acids. The chain's CDR3 is CASSYQTGYDGYTF. CDR3 DNA sequence: TGTGCCAGCAGTTACCAAACAGGGTATGATGGCTACACCTTC.

V and J are TRBV27 and TRBJ1-1, with D possibly matching TRBD1 (5 bases). The CDR3 has 15 residues. The germline CDR1 and CDR2 sequences are MNHEY and SMNVEV (reference sequence). V lost 2 bases, J lost 4 bases, and 14 bases lay in between. The CDR3 sequence: CASSLIAGSGTEAFF. The CDR3 DNA sequence: TGTGCCAGCAGTTTAATCGCAGGGTCCGGCACTGAAGCTTTCTTT.

The chain combines TRBV7-8 with TRBJ2-1, with D maybe TRBD2 (6 bases). The CDR3 contains 15 residues. V was shortened by 5 bases and J by 6 bases, with 17 bases between the two germline ends. Germline values: CDR1 SGHVS, CDR2 FQNEAQ. Here the CDR3 reads CASSPWGAGVNEQFF. The CDR3 DNA is TGTGCCAGCAGCCCGTGGGGAGCGGGTGTCAATGAGCAGTTCTTC.

The chain employs TRBV10-2 and TRBJ2-1, with 11 bases that match TRBD2. J gave up 4 bases and V 2 bases, and 4 bases lay outside the gene matches. Per germline, CDR1 WSHSY and CDR2 SAAADI. CDR3 size: 16 residues. The CDR3 DNA reads as TGCGCCAGCAGTGAGCCGACTAGCGGGGAATACAATGAGCAGTTCTTC. This codes for CASSEPTSGEYNEQFF.

The chain couples TRBV28 to TRBJ2-3; no clear D. The CDR3 covers 13 residues. CDR1 and CDR2 from the germline V gene are MDHEN and SYDVKM. The V end was cut by 7 bases, the J end by 2 bases, with 10 bases between. CDR3 DNA: TGTGCCAGCACCTCCTCTCTCACAGATACGCAGTATTTT. Protein product: CASTSSLTDTQYF.

This clone was found a few times. This rearrangement joins TRBV9 to TRBJ2-3, with 7 bases aligning to TRBD2. J lost 4 bases, V lost 4 bases, and 9 bases had no gene match. The CDR3 totals 15 residues. Germline CDR1 reads SGDLS; CDR2 reads YYNGEE. This CDR3 is CASSPIGEGSDTQYF. The DNA for the CDR3 is TGTGCCAGCAGCCCCATAGGGGAGGGCTCAGATACGCAGTATTTT. The whole variable domain, remainder taken from reference TRBV9 and TRBJ2-3, is DSGVTQTPKHLITATGQRVTLRCSPRSGDLSVYWYQQSLDQGLQFLIQYYNGEERAKGNILERFSAQQFPDLHSELNLSSLELGDSALYFCASSPIGEGSDTQYFGPGTRLTVL.

The V gene is TRBV18, the J gene TRBJ2-5; TRBD1 matches 8 bases. The CDR3 length is 15 residues. With V trimmed by 6 bases and J by 2 bases, 8 bases remained unmatched. CDR1 and CDR2 from the germline V gene are KGHSH and LQKENI. The CDR3 spells CASSRQGSPQETQYF. CDR3 nucleotide sequence: TGTGCCAGCTCCCGACAGGGGTCCCCACAAGAGACCCAGTACTTC.

This clone was seen once. V and J are TRBV28 and TRBJ1-5; D not certain. The CDR3 covers 13 residues. CDR1 is MDHEN, CDR2 SYDVKM, per germline. The V gene lost 4 bases and the J gene lost 0 bases, with 4 bases spanning the gap. DNA for the CDR3: TGTGCCAGCAGTTCCGGTAGCAATCAGCCCCAGCATTTT. Protein: CASSSGSNQPQHF.